Listed below are T cell receptor beta chains from one sample, sequenced in a study of blood T cells in healthy people across ages. TCRdb passed the 5' RACE reads through MiXCR, listing each CDR3 protein once. Of hundreds of thousands of distinct CDR3 sequences in the sample, around 48% were seen once. Sequencing used blood. The receptor set was obtained from a woman aged 55-75 years in good health. Both conserved end residues are part of each CDR3. The D gene is left open where the match is weak. Some rows have no size entry. The others give once, few or many, or a class for an expanded clone.

DNA	CDR3	size	V	J	D
TGTGCCAGCAGTGATAAACAGCCCGGAACTGAAGCTTTCTTT	CASSDKQPGTEAFF	NA	TRBV25-1	TRBJ1-1	NA
TGTGCCAGCAGGAAAGGCTATGGCTACACCTTC	CASRKGYGYTF	few	TRBV6-5	TRBJ1-2	NA
TGTGCCAGCAGTTGGCCGGGGTACTACGAGCAGTACTTC	CASSWPGYYEQYF	NA	TRBV12-3/TRBV12-4	TRBJ2-7	NA
TGTGCCAGCAGCTTAAGACCGACTAGCGGGGACAATGAGCAGTTCTTC	CASSLRPTSGDNEQFF	NA	TRBV7-6	TRBJ2-1	TRBD2
TGCAGTGCTAGAGATAACGAGGTTACCGGGGAGCTGTTTTTT	CSARDNEVTGELFF	once	TRBV20-1	TRBJ2-2	NA
TGCAGTGCTAGAGTTTTTTACCAGGGGGCTGATTCACCCCTCCACTTT	CSARVFYQGADSPLHF	few	TRBV20-1	TRBJ1-6	TRBD1
TGTGCCAGCAGACAGGGACTAGCGGGAGACTACGAGCAGTACTTC	CASRQGLAGDYEQYF	NA	TRBV12-3/TRBV12-4	TRBJ2-7	TRBD2
TGCGCCAGCAGCCTTACCGGGACAGGGCCATACGAGCAGTACTTC	CASSLTGTGPYEQYF	few	TRBV5-1	TRBJ2-7	TRBD1
TGTGCCAGCAGTGAATACGGAGGGAAGGGTCAGCCCCAGCATTTT	CASSEYGGKGQPQHF	few	TRBV25-1	TRBJ1-5	NA
TGTGCCAGCAGCCAGTATGACAGGGGAAGGGACTATGGCTACACCTTC	CASSQYDRGRDYGYTF	many	TRBV5-6	TRBJ1-2	TRBD1
TGTGCCAGCAGCCAGAGCCTATACAATGAGCAGTTCTTC	CASSQSLYNEQFF	NA	TRBV14	TRBJ2-1	NA
TGCAGTGCCCTCGACAGGGGACGCACAGATACGCAGTATTTT	CSALDRGRTDTQYF	NA	TRBV20-1	TRBJ2-3	TRBD1
TGTGCCAGCAGCCGCCGACAGGGTACCTACGAGCAGTACTTC	CASSRRQGTYEQYF	NA	TRBV7-2	TRBJ2-7	TRBD1
TGCGCCAGCACCTCGGGGCTCCCGGGGGCTGAAGCTTTCTTT	CASTSGLPGAEAFF	NA	TRBV5-1	TRBJ1-1	NA
TGTGCCAGCAGCTTAGGTTCAGCATACGAGCAGTACTTC	CASSLGSAYEQYF	many	TRBV7-7	TRBJ2-7	NA
TGCGCCAGCCATCCGGGACCTCAAGAGACCCAGTACTTC	CASHPGPQETQYF	NA	TRBV5-1	TRBJ2-5	NA
TGCAGGGGAGTAGGAAGCGACAATGAGCAGTTCTTC	CRGVGSDNEQFF	NA	TRBV29-1	TRBJ2-1	NA
TGTGCCAGCAGCTTAGTAGGCAGTTCTTCACCCCTCCACTTT	CASSLVGSSSPLHF	few	TRBV7-2	TRBJ1-6	NA
TGCAGTGCTAGAGATCCGAGCGGACTTTTTCTCGGGCAGTACTTC	CSARDPSGLFLGQYF	NA	TRBV20-1	TRBJ2-5	NA
TGTGCCAGCAGTCCCGCGGGGGAAAAACTGTTTTTT	CASSPAGEKLFF	few	TRBV28	TRBJ1-4	NA
TGTGCCAGCAGCCTGGCTGCGGGAGGGAGGGTCGAGCAGTACTTC	CASSLAAGGRVEQYF	NA	TRBV7-2	TRBJ2-7	TRBD2
TGTGCCAGCAGTTTAAAGTGGAGACAGTACGACAGGAACACTGAAGCTTTCTTT	CASSLKWRQYDRNTEAFF	NA	TRBV27	TRBJ1-1	NA
TGTGCCAGCAGCTTAAGCTCAGGGGGCATAAACAATGAGCAGTTCTTC	CASSLSSGGINNEQFF	NA	TRBV7-3	TRBJ2-1	TRBD1
TGTGCCAGCAGTGAAATTGGTCTAGCCTACAATGAGCAGTTCTTC	CASSEIGLAYNEQFF	NA	TRBV25-1	TRBJ2-1	NA
TGTGCTAGCAGCTTCGGGTTCGGGGAGACCCAGTACTTC	CASSFGFGETQYF	few	TRBV7-7	TRBJ2-5	NA
TGTGCCAGCAGCCAAGAGACAGGGACTTACCAAGAGACCCAGTACTTC	CASSQETGTYQETQYF	once	TRBV3-1	TRBJ2-5	NA
TGTGCCAGCTCACCGATTACTAGCGGGAGGGCGCATGAGCAGTTCTTC	CASSPITSGRAHEQFF	NA	TRBV18	TRBJ2-1	TRBD2
TGCAGTGCTTATCAGGGGTGGCTAGTAGAGACCCAGTACTTC	CSAYQGWLVETQYF	few	TRBV20-1	TRBJ2-5	NA
TGTGCCAGCAGAATCTCCTACGAGCAGTACTTC	CASRISYEQYF	NA	TRBV12-3/TRBV12-4	TRBJ2-7	NA
TGCAGCGTTGTGCTACTAGCGGGAGTTAACTACGAGCAGTACTTC	CSVVLLAGVNYEQYF	NA	TRBV29-1	TRBJ2-7	TRBD2
TGTGCCAGCAGGCCCAACGACAGGGTGAACACTGAAGCTTTCTTT	CASRPNDRVNTEAFF	few	TRBV6-6	TRBJ1-1	TRBD1
TGTGCCATCCTTGGGACAGGGGACTGGGGCTACACCTTC	CAILGTGDWGYTF	many	TRBV7-2	TRBJ1-2	TRBD1
TGCAGCGTTGGTCCGTACTACAATGAGCAGTACTTC	CSVGPYYNEQYF	NA	TRBV29-1	TRBJ2-7	NA
TGTGCCAGCAGCTTAGTTCCCGCCGTACTCCCCAACTACGAGCAGTACTTC	CASSLVPAVLPNYEQYF	few	TRBV11-1	TRBJ2-7	NA
TGTGCTAGTGGTTTGGGGGGTCCCTACAATGAGCAGTTCTTC	CASGLGGPYNEQFF	few	TRBV12-5	TRBJ2-1	NA